The 23 T cell receptor beta chains below were found in one sample sequenced in a study of graft-versus-host responses after intestinal transplantation. Using immunoSEQ multiplex PCR, the repertoire was profiled, and TCRdb retains in-frame clones only, with some absent. The sample consists of fewer than 150,000 clones, roughly nine tenths of them appearing once. These TCRs are of unknown antigen specificity. This material consisted of unstimulated CD4+ T cells sorted from spleen or lymph node cells, taken before intestinal transplant. The source of these receptors is a human donor who received an intestinal transplant.

The J gene is TRBJ2-3, the V gene TRBV5-1; no clear D gene. Looked up from germline, CDR1 is SGHRS and CDR2 is YFSETQ. The CDR3 loop spans 15 amino acids. Trimming pared 0 bases from V and 0 bases from J, leaving 8 bases between. CDR3 sequence reads: CASSLGTVSTDTQYF. The CDR3 coding sequence is TGCGCCAGCAGCTTGGGGACGGTTAGCACAGATACGCAGTATTTT.

The rearrangement uses TRBV5-6 and TRBJ2-7, with 7 bases that match TRBD1. J gave up 3 bases and V 2 bases, and 17 bases lay outside the gene matches. The CDR3 runs to 18 residues. Germline V CDR1 and CDR2: SGHDT, YYEEEE. This chain's CDR3 is CASSFYRFIQGPVYEQYF. CDR3 DNA sequence: TGTGCCAGCAGCTTCTACCGGTTTATACAGGGGCCGGTCTACGAGCAGTACTTC.

The CDR3 DNA reads TGTGCCAGCAGTTATGTAATGGAGGGGGGGTACGAGCAGTACTTC. Protein sequence: CASSYVMEGGYEQYF. This rearrangement joins TRBV6-6 to TRBJ2-7; D is possibly TRBD2 (7 bases). Trimming removed 3 bases from V and 4 bases from J, with 16 bases in between. Germline V gene lookup returns CDR1 MNHNY and CDR2 SVGAGI (reference sequence). This CDR3 spans 15 amino acids.

The chain links TRBV5-4 to TRBJ2-5; 8 bases are shared with TRBD2. The assigned J gene may be wrong: the sequence end matches TRBJ2-7 better. The CDR3 consists of 14 residues. The germline V gene has CDR1 SGHNT and CDR2 YYREEE (reference sequence). This chain's CDR3 is CASNRGGSSYEQYF. The CDR3 DNA reads TGTGCCAGCAACCGGGGGGGGAGCTCCTACGAGCAGTACTTC.

The V call is TRBV21-1, the J call TRBJ2-7; the DNA was not used to check the table's D call, TRBD2. TRBV21-1 is reported as a pseudogene. The CDR3 totals 16 residues. The CDR3 loop is CASSPRGGNASYEQYF. DNA of the CDR3: TGTGCCAGCAGCCCCCGCGGTGGCAACGCATCCTACGAGCAGTACTTC.

This clone was recorded only once. The chain employs TRBV5-6 and TRBJ2-3, with D possibly TRBD2 on 6 matching bases. The germline CDR1 and CDR2 sequences are SGHDT and YYEEEE. This CDR3 region has 15 residues. V lost 3 bases to trimming and J lost 5 bases, with 16 bases between them. The CDR3 DNA is TGTGCCAGCAGCTGGGGGGAGATTGTCAGAGATACGCAGTATTTT. Translating gives CASSWGEIVRDTQYF. Looking up the rest from reference TRBV5-6 and TRBJ2-3 gives the full variable domain: DAGVTQSPTHLIKTRGQQVTLRCSPKSGHDTVSWYQQALGQGPQFIFQYYEEEERQRGNFPDRFSGHQFPNYSSELNVNALLLGDSALYLCASSWGEIVRDTQYFGPGTRLTVL.

The V call is TRBV2, the J call TRBJ2-7, with D possibly TRBD1 on 5 matching bases. CDR3 length equals 12 residues. Germline V gene sequence: CDR1 SNHLY, CDR2 FYNNEI. The ends were cut back, 8 bases at V and 0 bases at J, with 8 bases in the middle. The CDR3 reads CASRRVSYEQYF. CDR3 sequence (DNA): TGTGCCAGCCGCAGGGTCTCCTACGAGCAGTACTTC.

The V gene is TRBV2, the J gene TRBJ2-5, with D perhaps TRBD2 (6 bases). Germline V CDR1 and CDR2: SNHLY, FYNNEI. The CDR3 extends over 13 amino acids. Between the trimmed V and J ends, which lost 8 bases and 2 bases, there was a span of 12 bases. The CDR3 sequence is CASSLASQETQYF. The CDR3 DNA sequence: TGTGCCAGCTCCCTAGCGTCACAAGAGACCCAGTACTTC.

The V call is TRBV2, the J call TRBJ2-7; D remains ambiguous. Trimming left V 5 bases short and J 6 bases short, with 17 bases between. The CDR3 loop spans 14 amino acids. Germline V gives CDR1 SNHLY, CDR2 FYNNEI. The CDR3 DNA sequence: TGTGCCAGCAGTCTACGATTGTTCCCTGGCGAGCAGTACTTC. Its translation is CASSLRLFPGEQYF. The full variable domain, rest sourced from reference TRBV2 and TRBJ2-7, is EPEVTQTPSHQVTQMGQEVILRCVPISNHLYFYWYRQILGQKVEFLVSFYNNEISEKSEIFDDQFSVERPDGSNFTLKIRSTKLEDSAMYFCASSLRLFPGEQYFGPGTRLTVT.

The chain joins TRBV6-1 to TRBJ1-6; D is possibly TRBD1 (6 bases). V was clipped by 4 bases and J by 9 bases, with 19 bases between them. Germline V lookup: CDR1 MNHNS, CDR2 SASEGT. The CDR3 contains 16 residues. The CDR3 DNA sequence: TGTGCCAGCAGTGCCCAGACAGGCCCCAGTGGTTCACCCCTCCACTTT. It translates to CASSAQTGPSGSPLHF.

CDR3 in DNA: TGCGCCAGCAGCCAATCACGGGGGCAGGGGGCGCATGGCTACACCTTC. It translates to CASSQSRGQGAHGYTF. J is TRBJ1-2 and V is TRBV4-1, with 8 bases fitting TRBD1. Germline CDR1 reads MGHRA; CDR2 reads YSYEKL. The CDR3 length is 16 residues. V lost 2 bases to trimming and J lost 6 bases; unmatched junction nucleotides: 11.

The chain links TRBV10-1 to TRBJ1-1; D possibly corresponds to TRBD1 (5 bases). The length of the CDR3 is 14 residues. Trimming pared 7 bases from V and 5 bases from J, leaving 17 bases between. Germline V CDR1 and CDR2: WNHNN, SYGVQD (reference sequence). The CDR3 DNA is TGCGCCAGCAATGATGAAGGGACGGGGACTGAAGCTTTCTTT. This encodes CASNDEGTGTEAFF.

The chain's CDR3 is CASSGTGGIGNQPQHF. CDR3 coding DNA: TGTGCCAGCAGTGGGACAGGGGGAATAGGCAATCAGCCCCAGCATTTT. This chain connects TRBV6-1 to TRBJ1-5; 10 bases are shared with TRBD1. V gave up 4 bases and J gave up 2 bases; unmatched junction bases: 5. The CDR3 is 16 residues long. Germline V CDR1 and CDR2: MNHNS, SASEGT.

This clone came up a few times. The genes are TRBV5-5 and TRBJ2-3; maybe TRBD2 (6 bases). Per the germline V gene, CDR1 is SGHKS and CDR2 is YYEKEE (reference sequence). CDR3 size: 11 residues. With 2 bases removed from V and 9 bases from J, the gap between germline ends came to 7 bases. CDR3 region: CASSFGGTQYF. CDR3 DNA sequence: TGTGCCAGCAGCTTCGGGGGAACGCAGTATTTT.

The rearrangement joins TRBV2 to TRBJ2-3, with D possibly being TRBD1 (5 bases). The CDR3 is 12 residues long. V was shortened by 9 bases and J by 2 bases, with 9 bases between the two germline ends. The germline V gene encodes CDR1 SNHLY and CDR2 FYNNEI. The CDR3 is CASAGITDTQYF. The CDR3 bases are TGTGCCAGTGCAGGGATCACAGATACGCAGTATTTT. Supplemented by reference TRBV2 and TRBJ2-3, the full variable domain reads EPEVTQTPSHQVTQMGQEVILRCVPISNHLYFYWYRQILGQKVEFLVSFYNNEISEKSEIFDDQFSVERPDGSNFTLKIRSTKLEDSAMYFCASAGITDTQYFGPGTRLTVL.

The V and J genes are TRBV27 and TRBJ2-7, with 9 nucleotides matching TRBD2. The CDR3 is 15 residues long. After removal of 6 bases from V and 2 bases from J, the junction contained 8 bases not matched to a gene. The germline V gene encodes CDR1 MNHEY and CDR2 SMNVEV (reference sequence). The CDR3 DNA follows: TGTGCCAGCAGATTCATAGGCGGGGGGGCCTACGAGCAGTACTTC. Residues: CASRFIGGGAYEQYF.

The rearrangement links TRBV20-1 to TRBJ2-2; the D is unclear. There are 11 residues in the CDR3. Trimming removed 4 bases at V and 4 bases at J, with 4 bases between. Germline lookup yields CDR1 DFQATT and CDR2 SNEGSKA (reference sequence). CDR3 loop: CSAMGTGELFF. In DNA, the CDR3 is TGCAGTGCTATGGGCACCGGGGAGCTGTTTTTT.

Worth noting for this clone: One junction end does not reproduce the germline sequence, and a read error may be involved. The chain employs TRBV4-1 and TRBJ2-5; D tentatively reads TRBD1 or TRBD2 (5 bases each). Germline loops: CDR1 MGHRA, CDR2 YSYEKL. The CDR3 length is 14 residues. CDR3 sequence (DNA): TGCGCCAGCAGCCAAGGCTTCTACCGGGACCTTCAACACTTC. This codes for CASSQGFYRDLQHF.

Points on this clone: Within the sample, other DNA sequences also encode this same CDR3. The CDR3 sequence: CASTQEGGAGTGELFF. CDR3 in DNA: TGTGCCAGCACCCAGGAGGGGGGAGCGGGCACTGGGGAGCTGTTTTTT. V usage is TRBV2 and J usage is TRBJ2-2, with D tentatively TRBD1 or TRBD2 (6 bases each). Germline V lookup: CDR1 SNHLY, CDR2 FYNNEI. Trimming took 7 bases from V and 8 from J, leaving 23 bases between them. The CDR3 sequence is 16 residues long.

The genes are TRBV4-1 and TRBJ1-5; D perhaps matches TRBD1 (6 bases). The V gene lost 0 bases and the J gene lost 7 bases, with 16 bases spanning the gap. Germline CDR1 and CDR2: MGHRA and YSYEKL. The CDR3 extends over 16 amino acids. DNA for the CDR3: TGCGCCAGCAGCCAAGACGCGGGGGAACAGGGACAGCCCCAGCATTTT. This translates into CASSQDAGEQGQPQHF.

V gene TRBV6-1 combines with J gene TRBJ2-7; TRBD2 aligns across 7 bases. V lost 6 bases and J lost 3; bases outside the gene matches: 8. This CDR3 comprises 14 residues. Germline V lookup: CDR1 MNHNS, CDR2 SASEGT. The CDR3, as DNA: TGTGCCAGCAGCCCCTACGGGGGGTACTACGAGCAGTACTTC. It is translated as CASSPYGGYYEQYF.

The gene calls are TRBV5-4 and TRBJ2-3; 10 bases fit TRBD2. From germline, CDR1 is SGHNT and CDR2 YYREEE (reference sequence). With 0 bases clipped from V and 1 base from J, the junction kept 5 bases outside the gene matches. The CDR3 is 17 amino acids. In DNA, the CDR3 is TGTGCCAGCAGCTTGGGGGTCCTAGCGGGGGGCACAGATACGCAGTATTTT. As protein: CASSLGVLAGGTDTQYF.

The V and J genes are TRBV5-1 and TRBJ2-7; D remains unclear. Germline V CDR1 and CDR2: SGHRS, YFSETQ. V dropped 2 bases and J dropped 3 bases, with 18 bases sitting between them. The CDR3 is 16 amino acids. In DNA form, the CDR3 reads TGCGCCAGCAGCTTAAGTGACCCTTATCCCCTCTACGAGCAGTACTTC. This codes for CASSLSDPYPLYEQYF.